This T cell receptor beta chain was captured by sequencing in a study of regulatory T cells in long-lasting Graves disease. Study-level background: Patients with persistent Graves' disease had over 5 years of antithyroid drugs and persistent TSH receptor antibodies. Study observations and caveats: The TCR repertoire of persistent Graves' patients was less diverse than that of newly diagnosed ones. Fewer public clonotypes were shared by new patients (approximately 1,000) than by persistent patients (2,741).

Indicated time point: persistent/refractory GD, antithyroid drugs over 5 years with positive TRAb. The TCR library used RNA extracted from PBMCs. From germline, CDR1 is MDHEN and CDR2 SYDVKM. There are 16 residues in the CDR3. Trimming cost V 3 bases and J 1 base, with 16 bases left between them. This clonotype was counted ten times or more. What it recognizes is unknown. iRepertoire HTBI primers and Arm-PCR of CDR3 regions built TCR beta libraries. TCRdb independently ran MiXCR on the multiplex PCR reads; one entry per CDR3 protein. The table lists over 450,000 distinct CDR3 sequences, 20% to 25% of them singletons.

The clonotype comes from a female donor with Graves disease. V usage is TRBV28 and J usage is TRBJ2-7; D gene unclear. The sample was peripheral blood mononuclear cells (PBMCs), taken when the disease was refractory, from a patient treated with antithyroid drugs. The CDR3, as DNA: TGTGCCAGCAGTTTGGTCAGCGTGGCAATGTCCTACGAGCAGTACTTC. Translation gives CASSLVSVAMSYEQYF.